This TCR beta chain was documented in a study of PD-L1 blockade in urothelial cancer. At the level of the study: It was at 3 weeks (second dose) and 6 weeks after treatment start that blood was analyzed. Blood-derived samples held a median approximately 140,000 T cells.

Time point of the sample: peripheral blood 6 weeks after treatment start. There were between 1 and 8 samples from each patient, taken pretreatment and on-treatment. This clone occurred once. The table came from immunoSEQ multiplex PCR; TCRdb's copy has only in-frame clones and leaves some out. The top ten clones hold more than 1.5% of a sample with roughly 25,000 clones, around 82% of them seen once. This receptor was identified in a man aged 70 or older with urothelial cancer. This material consisted of PBMCs, taken around atezolizumab (anti-PD-L1) treatment.

CDR3 protein: CASSLAGGVDEQFF. In nucleotides, the CDR3 is TGTGCCAGCAGCTTGGCCGGGGGGGTAGATGAGCAGTTCTTC. The V and J genes are TRBV5-5 and TRBJ2-1; 8 nucleotides align to TRBD2. The CDR3 is made up of 14 amino acids. Trimming removed 0 bases from V and 8 bases from J; junction bases left unmatched: 4. The germline V gene encodes CDR1 SGHKS and CDR2 YYEKEE (reference sequence).